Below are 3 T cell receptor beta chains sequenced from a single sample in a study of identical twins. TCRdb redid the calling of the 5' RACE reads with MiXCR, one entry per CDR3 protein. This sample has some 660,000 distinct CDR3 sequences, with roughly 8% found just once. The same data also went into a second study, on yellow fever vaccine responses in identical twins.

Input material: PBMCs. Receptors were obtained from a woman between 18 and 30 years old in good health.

The CDR3 nucleotides read TGCAGCGTTGAATTAGGTACCCAGTACTTC. It translates to CSVELGTQYF. The V and J genes are TRBV29-1 and TRBJ2-5; D remains ambiguous. Germline CDR1 reads SQVTM; CDR2 reads ANQGSEA. The CDR3 has 10 residues. V gave up 2 bases and J gave up 8 bases, with 6 bases separating them.

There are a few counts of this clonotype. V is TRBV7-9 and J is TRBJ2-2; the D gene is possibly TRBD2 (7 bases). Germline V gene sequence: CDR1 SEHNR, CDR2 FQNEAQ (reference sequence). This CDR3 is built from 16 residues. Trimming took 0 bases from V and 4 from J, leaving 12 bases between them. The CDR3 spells CASSLARGPLTGELFF. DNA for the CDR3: TGTGCCAGCAGCTTAGCGCGGGGGCCACTCACCGGGGAGCTGTTTTTT.

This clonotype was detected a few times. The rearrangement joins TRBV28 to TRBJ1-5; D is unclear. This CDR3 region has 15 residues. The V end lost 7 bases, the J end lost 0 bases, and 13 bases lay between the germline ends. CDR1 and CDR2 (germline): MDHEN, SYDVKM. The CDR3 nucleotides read TGTGCCAGCACCTCATTCGAGTATAGCAATCAGCCCCAGCATTTT. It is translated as CASTSFEYSNQPQHF.